The TCR beta chain under discussion was sequenced for a study of cytomegalovirus exposure and HLA in healthy donors (dated by TCRdb to 2016 to 2017). With respect to the entire study: An earlier analysis of several hundred of the donors reported approximately 270 Gb of sequence data and 117 million unique TCR beta sequences from about 179 million T cells. Around 320 gigabases of sequencing data and tens of millions of unique TCR sequences were included in an early release covering about 600 HLA-typed donors. Of the roughly 390 genotyped donors, roughly 80% were placed in the genetic ancestry cluster associated with self-reported Caucasian donors. The study aimed to test whether cataloging public T cell receptors could reveal signatures of past pathogen exposure. The study used immunosequencing to profile the T cell repertoires of approximately 640 subjects and linked those repertoires to cytomegalovirus serostatus. A separate validation cohort of approximately 130 different subjects was used in addition to the 666-subject first cohort. To predict cytomegalovirus infection status, the study combined high-throughput TCR immunosequencing, statistical association of individual TCRs with disease status, and machine learning. To study patterns of TCR occurrence, a later analysis re-analyzed previously published TCR beta repertoires from 550 to 800 donors and added high-resolution HLA genotyping. In the later analysis, no new phenotypic data were used to find candidate immune exposures; instead, reliance was placed on TCR beta sequences and their occurrence across donors. An earlier analysis of fewer than 700 of the donors applied high-throughput TCR beta sequencing to assess whether each TCR beta V gene segment acted as functional or pseudogenic. Donor age, sex, ethnicity and CMV serostatus were compiled alongside the repertoire data. A later genetic analysis took genome-wide SNP genotypes for 398 of the 666 donors and used that subset as a discovery cohort. All discovery cohort repertoires had been generated using a single sequencing platform. Class I and class II HLA loci were covered by the typing at four-digit resolution. The number of typed donors differed by locus: 629-630 for A, B, C, DRB1 and DQB1; about 520 for DQA1; approximately 600 for DPA1; and about 450 for DPB1. Four to six DR-DQ haplotypes were handled as single units for association and clustering, since linkage in the cohort was strong. On average, roughly 240,000 unique TCR beta nucleotide sequences were sequenced per donor among a few hundred genotyped donors of the cohort, with 15% to 20% of those sequences being non-productive.

Concerning this clone: The target of this receptor is not known. No much larger clone is present one base from it, and per-base qualities are unavailable.

V loses 2 bases at its end and J loses 4 bases; junction bases beyond the gene matches: 3. From the cysteine through the phenylalanine, the CDR3 covers 15 amino acids. Left in the record is the CDR3 DNA by itself, 45 bases read in frame from the first base. According to the germline V gene (reference sequence), CDR1 reads MNHNY and CDR2 reads SVGAGI. The method was the immunoSEQ multiplex PCR assay. A mixture of 60 forward primers for TCR Vbeta segments and 13 reverse primers for TCR Jbeta segments was used in the multiplex PCR. Amplification of the CDR3 region of rearranged TCR beta genes was performed with a multiplex PCR assay on genomic DNA. On the Illumina HiSeq System, the amplified TCR beta libraries were sequenced as 87-base-pair reads. On the authors' methods: A later analysis counted about 76 million unique TCR beta chains across the 670 or so repertoires, and 9 million to 14 million of these chains were shared by at least two donors. Raw reads were error-corrected and collapsed into unique sequences by a nearest-neighbor algorithm in which closely related sequences were merged to remove PCR and sequencing errors. V, D and J gene segments were assigned by aligning CDR3 sequences to IMGT reference sequences. Each retained sequence needed at least a six-nucleotide match to both a V gene segment and a J gene segment. A rearrangement was called productive if the CDR3 had no stop codons and remained in frame with V and J, and every other rearrangement was called non-productive. CDR3 was defined by IMGT convention, running from the second conserved V-encoded cysteine to the conserved J-encoded phenylalanine. The earlier analysis of fewer than 750 of the donors excluded sequences that lacked an unambiguous match to a single V gene segment. In an earlier analysis of approximately 590 of the donors, a V segment was called functional when productive rearrangements were above 56.7%, and segregating when the standard deviation between donors exceeded 5%. A statistical classification framework was built to diagnose cytomegalovirus status from the catalog of TCR beta chain sequences. In a later analysis, V and J genes were assigned by comparing TCR nucleotide sequences against IMGT/GENE-DB human TR gene sequences. In a later analysis, CDR3 sequences and most-parsimonious VDJ recombination scenarios were assigned using the TCRdist pipeline. A later analysis defined each TCR beta chain by its CDR3 amino acid sequence plus V-gene family, and excluded reads lacking a unique V-gene family. In a later analysis, 450 to 600 highly shared, low-generation-probability nucleotide sequences were removed to address suspected cross-contamination and a sequencing artifact. In a later analysis, a clonal expansion index for each public chain was calculated from normalized within-repertoire ranks of inferred template counts. Generation probabilities in a later analysis came from a VDJ recombination model fitted to out-of-frame rearrangements, and those results were checked against IGoR. Hypergeometric tests were used in a later analysis to score TCR-TCR, TCR-HLA and TCR-CMV co-occurrence, with a repertoire-size bias correction applied to the TCR pairs. A later analysis estimated false discovery rates by permuting HLA or CMV assignments 20 times. In a later analysis, co-occurring TCRs were grouped with DBSCAN, and TCRdist sequence similarity was added when clustering was performed within HLA-allele-positive subsets. For co-occurrence clustering, repertoires with fewer than 30,000 or more than 120,000 public chains were excluded, along with 5 or 6 repertoires with anomalous nucleotide sharing. TCRdb provides this immuneACCESS table in a form limited to in-frame rearrangements. Some clones are lacking; in checked studies, under half of them reflect an unresolved V gene, and why the rest are absent is not known. V, J and clone size were drawn from that table, and D and trimming were deduced from the DNA. This sample is represented by about 180,000 clones; 77% of them were singletons. The top ten clones comprise around 1.5% of the sample.

The cohort consisted of hundreds of healthy bone marrow donors. All cohort members were sampled while nominally healthy, although unrecorded immune exposures were likely present. The donor was CMV seropositive and belonged to the group of 250 to 300 seropositive cohort members. A peripheral blood sample was collected from each donor, and TCR beta sequencing was performed on peripheral blood mononuclear cells. The Qiagen DNeasy Blood Extraction Kit was used to extract genomic DNA from the blood cell samples. Here is what the overall study found, with its caveats: Most TCR sequences were observed very rarely across donors, whereas some public TCRs were present in many individuals. The 87-base-pair reads could not distinguish some IMGT-functional V segments, including TRBV6-2 and TRBV6-3, so those segments were excluded. Assigning TCR associations to individual alleles was difficult when HLA alleles, especially DR and DQ, strongly co-occurred. A later genetic analysis reported fewer N-insertions in productive TCRs among donors in an Asian-associated ancestry cluster than the roughly 640-donor mean. A further reported finding was that TCR beta sequences accurately predicted the HLA-A and HLA-B alleles for most subjects in the first cohort. A later analysis found that most CMV-associated TCR beta chains appeared HLA-restricted, with HLA associations seemingly driven largely by CMV exposure. Specific HLA alleles were associated with over 15,000 TCR beta sequences at a false discovery rate of 0.05 in a later analysis. A later analysis found that HLA-associated TCR beta chains were more clonally expanded and had lower generation probabilities than equally common non-associated chains. A total of around 150 TCR beta chains were listed by the study as associated with cytomegalovirus. Linkage disequilibrium might explain the correlated functional status among segregating V segments, but an unknown experimental factor could not be excluded. About 15 rarely observed V segments, including chromosome 9 orphons, were excluded from the earlier analysis of several hundred of the donors because counts were too low. The classifier was reported to diagnose cytomegalovirus status with high specificity and sensitivity in both the original and validation cohorts. In a later genetic analysis, a missense DCLRE1C variant was associated with V-gene and J-gene trimming of TCR beta chains, and the association was replicated in an independent cohort. Immune exposure information for the cohort was limited to CMV serostatus. Presence/absence analyses assumed roughly uniform sequencing depth across donors, an assumption that may not hold. An earlier analysis of around 600 of the donors showed that most TCR beta V segments appeared in productive rearrangements either about 90% or about 30% of the time, which broadly matched IMGT annotations. Because HLA typing was unavailable for some donors at each locus, only the typed subset was used in association tests. The cohort was sequenced for TCR beta chains only, and without alpha or paired-chain data the features that could be detected were limited. A few of the identified cytomegalovirus-associated TCR beta chains were confirmed in vitro to be specific for cytomegalovirus antigens. A later analysis found that TCR association rates varied across HLA loci, with DRB1 alleles showing the most associated TCRs and HLA-C alleles the fewest. A cluster of highly shared sequence variants was judged likely to represent a technical artifact of the sequencing pipeline. Several of the top co-occurrence clusters appeared to be linked to parvovirus B19, influenza, CMV and Epstein-Barr virus, according to a later analysis. The authors suggested that the approach could potentially be extended to other disease states and immunological phenotypes.

The sequence was obtained from a woman aged 25-40 years in good health and CMV-seropositive. This chain joins TRBV6-6 to TRBJ1-1; 11 nucleotides in the junction match TRBD1. The sample taken for sequencing was PBMCs. The CDR3 region: CASSYGGTGGTEAFF. The DNA sequence is as follows: TGTGCCAGCAGTTACGGGGGGACAGGGGGCACTGAAGCTTTCTTT.